This T cell receptor beta chain was sequenced during a study of control samples from healthy donors and cancer patients. The protocol was immunoSEQ multiplex PCR, while the TCRdb copy is restricted to in-frame clones and leaves out a portion. This table has about 150,000 clones, 93% appearing once. The junction had 11 bases not matched to a gene; V was cut back by 6 bases and J by 9 bases. The CDR3 runs 17 residues. Germline V CDR1 and CDR2: MDHEN, SYDVKM. Material: blood. The chain couples TRBV28 to TRBJ2-1; 16 bases match TRBD2. This sequence was found in a man aged 18 to 30 in good health. The CDR3 coding sequence is TGTGCCAGCAGCTGGGGACTAGCGGGAGGGCTACTATCTGAGCAGTTCTTC. It encodes CASSWGLAGGLLSEQFF.